The clone carrying this T cell receptor (beta chain) counts as medium-sized (0.01 to 0.1%). This entry belongs to a study of quantifying T cell responses using KT2 cells. Study-wide context: RNA was reverse transcribed with TCR alpha and beta constant-region primers.

The cDNA 3' end received a ligated oligonucleotide with a UMI. The first PCR ran approximately 4 cycles with an equimolar RC1.1 and RC1.2 beta primer mix. TCRdb re-called the UMI-ligation and nested PCR reads through MiXCR, storing one row per CDR3 protein. The profile covers some 43,000 distinct CDR3 sequences, with about 17% appearing a single time and approximately 40% taken by the ten largest. CDR3 length: 16 residues. V lost 1 base and J 2 bases, leaving 15 bases between the germline ends. CDR1 LGHNT and CDR2 FRNRAP come from the germline V gene. The genes are TRBV12-5 and TRBJ2-7, with a tentative D call TRBD1 (5 bases). The origin of this receptor is a human donor. Specimen: PBMCs spiked with cells of the T cell clone KT2. In DNA, the CDR3 is TGTGCTAGTGGTTTGGCCCCACAGGAGTTAACCTACGAGCAGTACTTC. It yields the protein CASGLAPQELTYEQYF.